A selection of T cell receptor beta chains follows, all from one sample in a study of neurological immune-mediated disorders. A single record per CDR3 protein comes from TCRdb applying MiXCR to the 5' RACE reads. The sample consists of about 53,000 distinct CDR3 sequences, under 4.5% of them appearing once. The source material was PBMCs. The receptors were sampled from a woman aged 25 to 39 with multiple sclerosis. Each CDR3 is given with its conserved first and last residue. Fields, in order: V gene, J gene, clone size, CDR3 protein. The size entry is marked missing in some rows and otherwise reads once, few, many or a size class.

>TRBV7-8|TRBJ2-1|many
CASSSLAGATGEQFF
>TRBV5-1|TRBJ2-7|many
CASSSPDSPSYEQYF
>TRBV6-1|TRBJ2-7|few
CASKFTPETYEQYF
>TRBV7-8|TRBJ2-7|many
CASSLRQGPPYEQYF
>TRBV20-1|TRBJ2-7|many
CSAPVSGGSYEQYF
>TRBV13|TRBJ2-5|many
CASSLGEIVETQYF
>TRBV6-5|TRBJ2-2|few
CASSWDWSGELFF
>TRBV6-2/TRBV6-3|TRBJ2-5|many
CASSSASGREKTQYF
>TRBV9|TRBJ2-7|few
CASSVEISVGEQYF
>TRBV7-2|TRBJ2-5|many
CASSARGETQYF
>TRBV5-8|TRBJ2-3|many
CASSLGTFQVDTQYF
>TRBV7-8|TRBJ2-5|many
CASSLRGQGGETQYF
>TRBV5-1|TRBJ1-1|many
CASSAGGAQIEAFF
>TRBV5-1|TRBJ2-2|many
CASNAEGNTGELFF
>TRBV15|TRBJ2-1|many
CATSREEYTYNEQFF
>TRBV20-1|TRBJ1-5|few
CSAGGQGAGNQPQNF
>TRBV7-9|TRBJ2-3|few
CAGSTSGSTDTQYF
>TRBV27|TRBJ2-7|many
CASSPRRIGPSYEQYF
>TRBV11-2|TRBJ1-2|many
CASSPHYGYTF
>TRBV5-5|TRBJ2-2|many
CASTPVGLGGGELFF
>TRBV29-1|TRBJ2-7|many
CSVVRGPYEQYF
>TRBV6-2/TRBV6-3|TRBJ2-7|many
CASSYGSLTGDEQYF
>TRBV5-1|TRBJ1-2|many
CASSLAGVQGDYGYTF
>TRBV7-2|TRBJ2-1|many
CASSPARLAGQDEQFF
>TRBV9|TRBJ2-3|few
CASSGSGRASDTQYF
>TRBV5-1|TRBJ1-2|many
CASSLTPDSAYGYTF
>TRBV15|TRBJ2-2|many
CATSRDGAYQNTGELFF
>TRBV20-1|TRBJ2-1|many
CSARDLRRNNEQFF
>TRBV12-3/TRBV12-4|TRBJ2-1|many
CASSFRRPNEQFF
>TRBV12-3/TRBV12-4|TRBJ2-7|many
CASSLGIGREQYF
>TRBV7-2|TRBJ2-3|many
CASSLSYTDTQYF
>TRBV19|TRBJ1-1|many
CASSISRGGTTEAFF
>TRBV5-1|TRBJ2-7|many
CASRGDYEQYF
>TRBV11-2|TRBJ2-3|many
CASSLAPRPTDTQYF
>TRBV27|TRBJ2-7|many
CASSFGNEQYF
>TRBV6-2/TRBV6-3|TRBJ1-2|many
CASSSILYGYTF
>TRBV20-1|TRBJ2-3|many
CSASISRTSGGITDTQYF
>TRBV7-8|TRBJ2-1|many
CASSLLAGTSYNEQFF
>TRBV5-1|TRBJ1-2|many
CASRPTGGYYGYTF
>TRBV20-1|TRBJ2-5|many
CSARDWRGEQETQYF
>TRBV5-5|TRBJ2-2|many
CASSSTGQGELFF
>TRBV30|TRBJ2-5|few
CAWIGDGQETQYF
>TRBV20-1|TRBJ1-2|.
CSATQERNYGYTF
>TRBV4-1|TRBJ2-6|many
CASSQVDFIGTGANVLTF
>TRBV12-3/TRBV12-4|TRBJ1-5|few
CASSFGQPQHF
>TRBV20-1|TRBJ2-1|many
CSASGRKTSGGTSYEQFF
>TRBV20-1|TRBJ2-5|few
CSARDGLAGETQYF
>TRBV20-1|TRBJ2-3|many
CSARDLSRTQYF
>TRBV27|TRBJ2-1|many
CASNQAGYNEQFF
>TRBV2|TRBJ1-4|many
CASSPLREGEKLFF
>TRBV5-6|TRBJ1-2|many
CASSRGTLWADGYTF
>TRBV6-5|TRBJ1-4|many
CASRPGQSLEKLFF
>TRBV7-2|TRBJ1-5|many
CASSLESNQPQHF